This TCR beta chain emerged from a study of vaccination and CD4 T cells after COVID-19. About the research overall: Collection of post-COVID samples occurred a median around 91 days after diagnosis, spanning a range of 35 to 161. Investigators stimulated cells with overlapping spike peptides drawn from SARS-CoV-2, HCoV-NL63, HCoV-OC43 and HCoV-229E. Sampling that followed vaccination took place a median approximately 72 days after dose two, within a range of 14 to 241.

A remark on this clonotype: Its antigen is unidentified.

Scientists ran DNA taken from cultured CD4+ T cells through the Oncomine TCR Beta short-read assay for sequencing. In TCRdb, the PCR reads were re-called with MiXCR into one record per CDR3 protein. The sample has about 14,000 distinct CDR3 sequences; 53% are singletons. Treatment denoted: roughly ten-day PBMC culture with coronavirus spike peptide pools or control peptides (ViraFEST assay). Wells that each held about 2 million PBMCs were cultured with roughly 9.5 IU/ml IL-2 and approximately 9.6 ug/ml peptide pools. The CDR3 is 15 amino acids. Germline V gene data show CDR1 as SEHNR and CDR2 as FQNEAQ (reference sequence). V lost 1 base, J lost 1 base, and 9 bases lay in between.

Material: CD4+ T cells from blood, cultured in vitro. This clonotype originated in a human donor who had recovered from COVID-19. This rearrangement joins TRBV7-9 to TRBJ2-3; D remains ambiguous. The CDR3 DNA follows: TGTGCCAGCAGCTTAGGAGTGGCGGGCACAGATACGCAGTATTTT. Translating gives CASSLGVAGTDTQYF.